The sequence of this T cell receptor beta chain was determined in a study of blood T cell repertoires in COVID-19. Per the germline V gene, CDR1 is SQVTM and CDR2 is ANQGSEA. This CDR3 has 12 residues. Trimming removed 6 bases from V and 6 bases from J, with 15 bases in between. Clones were sequenced by immunoSEQ multiplex PCR, and TCRdb holds only the in-frame ones, with some missing. The table includes approximately 190,000 clones, approximately 90% detected once. The sequence was obtained from a man older than 75 with acute or convalescent COVID-19. This chain uses TRBV29-1 with TRBJ2-7; D is perhaps TRBD2 (5 bases). Material: peripheral blood. CDR3 region: CSVRYMGSEQYF. The DNA for the CDR3 is TGCAGCGTCCGTTATATGGGGAGCGAGCAGTACTTC.